These 24 T cell receptor beta chains were all obtained from the same sample, sequenced in a study of tissue T cells after allogeneic stem cell transplantation. Repertoires were generated with immunoSEQ multiplex PCR, while TCRdb's copy carries only in-frame clones and drops some. This table holds thousands of clones, more than 60% found once. Here the sequenced sample was skin, taken at autopsy. The receptor source for this set is a male patient older than 55 with steroid-refractory graft-versus-host disease after an allogeneic stem cell transplant. The T cells may partly be graft donor cells.

The rearrangement joins TRBV7-6 to TRBJ2-1, with 10 bases lining up with TRBD1. The V and J ends lost 3 bases and 2 bases, in that order; junction bases with no gene match: 10. CDR1 is SGHVS and CDR2 is FNYEAQ in the germline V gene. This CDR3 is 18 amino acids long. The CDR3 nucleotides are TGTGCCAGCAGCTTTGCCGGGACAGGGGTCCCCACCTACAATGAGCAGTTCTTC. It codes for CASSFAGTGVPTYNEQFF.

This clone was found once. The rearrangement uses TRBV5-1 and TRBJ1-2, with 9 positions matching TRBD1. From germline, CDR1 is SGHRS and CDR2 YFSETQ. V was clipped by 1 base and J by 4 bases; unmatched bases: 14. The CDR3 has 18 residues. CDR3 sequence: CASSLLDRDREVGYGYTF. The CDR3 nucleotides are TGCGCCAGCAGCTTGTTGGACCGGGACAGGGAAGTCGGCTATGGCTACACCTTC.

The CDR3 region is CASSLGGGLSYEQYF. The CDR3 DNA reads TGTGCCAGCAGCTTAGGAGGGGGCCTCTCCTACGAGCAGTACTTC. The V and J genes are TRBV11-2 and TRBJ2-7, with TRBD1 identical over 7 bases. The CDR3 totals 15 residues. Germline loops: CDR1 SGHAT, CDR2 FQNNGV. The ends lost 1 base at V and 0 bases at J; junction bases unmatched: 3.

This clone qualifies as medium-sized. The rearrangement joins TRBV30 to TRBJ1-1; 7 bases are shared with TRBD1. From germline, CDR1 is GTSNPN and CDR2 SVGIG (reference sequence). With V trimmed by 7 bases and J by 4 bases, 15 bases remained unmatched. The CDR3 has 15 residues. This chain's CDR3 is CASRGLLRQGTEAFF. CDR3 sequence (DNA): TGTGCCTCTAGGGGCCTCCTTCGACAGGGCACTGAAGCTTTCTTT. The full variable domain, in which reference TRBV30 and TRBJ1-1 provide the parts outside the CDR3, is SQTIHQWPATLVQPVGSPLSLECTVEGTSNPNLYWYRQAAGRGLQLLFYSVGIGQISSEVPQNLSASRPQDRQFILSSKKLLLSDSGFYLCASRGLLRQGTEAFFGQGTRLTVV.

The chain uses TRBV15 and TRBJ1-1; a weak D match, TRBD1 (5 bases). This CDR3 has 16 residues. Germline V gene data show CDR1 as LNHNV and CDR2 as YYDKDF (reference sequence). V lost 1 base, J lost 0 bases, and 12 bases lay in between. The CDR3 bases are TGTGCCACCAGCAGAGGCTTGCAGGGAATGAACACTGAAGCTTTCTTT. It specifies CATSRGLQGMNTEAFF.

Only one count was recorded for this clone. The V call is TRBV7-3, the J call TRBJ1-2; possible D gene TRBD1, 5 bases. The CDR3 loop spans 17 amino acids. Germline CDR1 reads SGHTA; CDR2 reads FQGTGA. V lost 5 bases and J 1 base, leaving 20 bases between the germline ends. For the CDR3, the DNA is TGTGCCAGCAGCCCTAACTCCGGGACCGGGAATAACTATGGCTACACCTTC. Its protein product is CASSPNSGTGNNYGYTF.

This chain connects TRBV11-1 to TRBJ1-3; D is undetermined. Germline CDR1 and CDR2: SGHAT and FQDESV (reference sequence). V lost 3 bases and J lost 0, with 6 bases in between. The length of the CDR3 is 14 residues. The DNA of the CDR3 is TGTGCCAGCAGCTTCAGGACCTCTGGAAACACCATATATTTT. Translation: CASSFRTSGNTIYF.

V usage is TRBV6-7 and J usage is TRBJ2-7, with 7 bases that match TRBD1. TRBV6-7 is an open reading frame, and its role is uncertain. CDR3 size: 16 residues. V shed 2 bases, J shed 5 bases, and the junction held 12 bases outside the gene matches. The CDR3 region is CASSYGGQVVMDEQYF. In DNA form, the CDR3 reads TGTGCCAGCAGTTACGGCGGACAGGTAGTAATGGACGAGCAGTACTTC.

Concerning this clone: The junction differs from germline at one of its ends, possibly a read error. The genes are TRBV2 and TRBJ2-7, with 9 bases matching TRBD1. Per germline, CDR1 SNHLY and CDR2 FYNNEI. CDR3 length: 16 amino acids. The CDR3 reads CASSLDRDRESSEQYF. The CDR3 DNA reads as TGTGCCAGCAGTCTAGACCGGGACAGGGAATCCTCCGAGCAGTACTTC.

The V and J genes are TRBV11-2 and TRBJ1-6; D is unclear. The CDR3 consists of 15 residues. From germline, CDR1 is SGHAT and CDR2 FQNNGV. V was trimmed by 1 base and J by 0 bases, leaving 4 bases between them. CDR3 region: CASSLASSYNSPLHF. The CDR3 DNA sequence: TGTGCCAGCAGCTTAGCGAGCTCCTATAATTCACCCCTCCACTTT.

This chain joins TRBV14 and TRBJ2-7; D is unresolved. Trimming cost V 1 base and J 7 bases, with 8 bases left between them. The CDR3 runs 12 residues. From germline, CDR1 is SGHDN and CDR2 FVKESK. Here the CDR3 DNA reads TGTGCCAGCAGCCAAGGAACGAGGGAGCAGTACTTC. This translates into CASSQGTREQYF.

V is TRBV7-9 and J is TRBJ2-7, with D perhaps assigned TRBD1 or TRBD2 (5 bases each). There are 15 residues in the CDR3. V dropped 5 bases and J dropped 0 bases, with 14 bases sitting between them. From germline, CDR1 is SEHNR and CDR2 FQNEAQ (reference sequence). CDR3 sequence reads: CASSGGSGPSYEQYF. The CDR3, as DNA: TGTGCCAGCAGCGGGGGAAGCGGACCCTCCTACGAGCAGTACTTC.

This chain links TRBV20-1 with TRBJ1-2; D not certain. Trimming pared 3 bases from V and 6 bases from J, leaving 14 bases between. Looked up from germline, CDR1 is DFQATT and CDR2 is SNEGSKA (reference sequence). There are 13 residues in the CDR3. The DNA of the CDR3 is TGCAGTGCTAGTAAGGGAAAAGTCGATGGCTACACCTTC. Protein sequence: CSASKGKVDGYTF.

The sample holds one count of this clone. The CDR3 here is CASSKEGHEKLFF. The CDR3 DNA is TGTGCCAGCAGTAAGGAGGGGCACGAAAAACTGTTTTTT. The rearrangement links TRBV27 to TRBJ1-4, with D possibly TRBD1 on 5 matching bases. V lost 5 bases and J lost 8, with 12 bases in between. Germline assignment: CDR1 MNHEY and CDR2 SMNVEV (reference sequence). There are 13 residues in the CDR3.

This sequence joins TRBV19 and TRBJ2-1; TRBD2 is a possible D gene (6 bases). CDR1 and CDR2 from the germline V gene are LNHDA and SQIVND (reference sequence). This CDR3 spans 13 amino acids. V dropped 3 bases and J dropped 4 bases, with 7 bases sitting between them. The CDR3 DNA reads TGTGCCAGTAGTATCGGAGGGTACAATGAGCAGTTCTTC. Its protein product is CASSIGGYNEQFF.

The rearrangement links TRBV29-1 to TRBJ1-5; weak D call: TRBD1 (6 bases). Per germline, CDR1 SQVTM and CDR2 ANQGSEA. Between the trimmed V and J ends, which lost 6 bases and 1 base, there was a span of 13 bases. The CDR3 covers 14 residues. Written as DNA, the CDR3 is TGCAGCGTCGGTACAGGGTTGAGCAATCAGCCCCAGCATTTT. Residues: CSVGTGLSNQPQHF.

This chain uses TRBV2 with TRBJ2-2; D unresolved. Germline V gene lookup returns CDR1 SNHLY and CDR2 FYNNEI. Trimming removed 1 base at V and 4 bases at J, with 7 bases between. This CDR3 is 14 amino acids long. The CDR3 DNA sequence: TGTGCCAGCAGTGAAGAAAAAGGCACCGGGGAGCTGTTTTTT. It specifies CASSEEKGTGELFF.

This clone is a singleton in its sample. The gene calls are TRBV11-3 and TRBJ2-7; a possible D gene is TRBD2 (5 bases). The CDR3 contains 13 residues. Germline loops: CDR1 SGHNT, CDR2 YENEEA. Trimming shortened V by 2 bases and J by 6 bases, and 11 bases separated the two germline ends. The CDR3: CASSLSSGVEQYF. For the CDR3, the DNA is TGTGCCAGCAGCTTATCGTCCGGGGTCGAGCAGTACTTC.

The V call is TRBV9, the J call TRBJ1-2, with 12 positions matching TRBD1. The CDR3 extends over 16 amino acids. The germline V gene has CDR1 SGDLS and CDR2 YYNGEE. V dropped 1 base and J dropped 7; count of bases not matched to a gene: 8. DNA of the CDR3: TGTGCCAGCAGCGTAACCGGGACAGGGGGCGATGCTGGCTACACCTTC. Protein: CASSVTGTGGDAGYTF.

The CDR3 DNA follows: TGTGCCAGCAGTTTAGAAGCTGAAGCTTTCTTT. Protein product: CASSLEAEAFF. J is TRBJ1-1 and V is TRBV12-3 or TRBV12-4, with no clear D. The CDR3 spans 11 residues. Trimming shortened V by 1 base and J by 6 bases, and 3 bases separated the two germline ends.

The chain combines TRBV30 with TRBJ2-7; D remains unclear. CDR3 length: 12 residues. Germline loops: CDR1 GTSNPN, CDR2 SVGIG (reference sequence). V lost 3 bases to trimming and J lost 3 bases, with 9 bases between them. This CDR3 is CAWSRVGYEQYF. Here the CDR3 DNA reads TGTGCCTGGAGCCGGGTTGGCTACGAGCAGTACTTC.

The chain recombines TRBV2 with TRBJ1-1, with TRBD1 matching over 8 bases. The CDR3 spans 15 residues. Trimming at V came to 10 bases and at J to 9 bases, leaving 19 bases not matched to a gene. CDR1 is SNHLY, CDR2 FYNNEI, per germline. CDR3 DNA: TGTGCCATACGGGGCAGGGGGCGAAGTTGGGTACAAGCTTTCTTT. Its translation is CAIRGRGRSWVQAFF.

The chain couples TRBV7-2 to TRBJ1-2; D possibly corresponds to TRBD1 (5 bases). The germline CDR1 and CDR2 sequences are SGHTA and FQGNSA. Trimming cost V 6 bases and J 8 bases, with 16 bases left between them. The CDR3 totals 13 residues. CDR3: CASSSRDSWGYTF. The CDR3 region has the DNA TGTGCCAGCAGTTCCAGGGACTCTTGGGGCTACACCTTC.

The chain combines TRBV6-6 with TRBJ2-3; D remains ambiguous. Germline assignment: CDR1 MNHNY and CDR2 SVGAGI (reference sequence). The CDR3 extends over 13 amino acids. The V gene lost 4 bases and the J gene lost 6 bases, with 11 bases spanning the gap. CDR3 region: CASSSYFEDTQYF. The DNA of the CDR3 is TGTGCCAGCAGTTCCTACTTTGAGGATACGCAGTATTTT.